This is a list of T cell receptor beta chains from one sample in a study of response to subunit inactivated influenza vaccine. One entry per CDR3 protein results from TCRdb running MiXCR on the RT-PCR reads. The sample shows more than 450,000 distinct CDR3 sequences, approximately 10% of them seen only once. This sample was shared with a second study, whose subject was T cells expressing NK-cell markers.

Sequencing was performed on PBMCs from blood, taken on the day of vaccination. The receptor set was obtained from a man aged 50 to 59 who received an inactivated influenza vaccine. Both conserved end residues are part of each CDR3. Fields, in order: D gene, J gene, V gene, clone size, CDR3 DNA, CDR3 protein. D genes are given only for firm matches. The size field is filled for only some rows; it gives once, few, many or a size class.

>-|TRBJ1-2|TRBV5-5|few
TGTGCCAGCAGCCCTACAGGTGAAAGCTATGGCTACACCTTC
CASSPTGESYGYTF
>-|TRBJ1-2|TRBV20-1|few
TGCAGTGCCAAAGCTTATGGCTACACCTTC
CSAKAYGYTF
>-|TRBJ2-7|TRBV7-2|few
TGTGCCAGCAGCTTATCGAATTTATCCGAGCAGTACTTC
CASSLSNLSEQYF
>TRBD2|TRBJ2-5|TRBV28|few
TGTGCCAGCGGCCGGGAGGGCCCGATTCAGACCCAGTACTTC
CASGREGPIQTQYF
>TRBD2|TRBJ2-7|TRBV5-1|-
TGCGCCAGCAGCTTGTGGGCTAGCGGGGGCCCAAGCTCCTACGAGCAGTACTTC
CASSLWASGGPSSYEQYF
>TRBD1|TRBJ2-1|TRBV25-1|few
TGTGCCAGCAGCGACAGGGTCGGGCAGTTCTTC
CASSDRVGQFF
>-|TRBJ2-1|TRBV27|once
TGTGCCAGCAGTTTAAGGGGTCCTTACTCCTACAATGAGCAGTTCTTC
CASSLRGPYSYNEQFF
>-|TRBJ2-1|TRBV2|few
TGTGCCAGCAGTGAAGTTGGCCTAGCTGGGGACCATGAGCAGTTCTTC
CASSEVGLAGDHEQFF
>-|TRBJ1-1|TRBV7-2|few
TGTGCCAGCAGCACCCGAAATGCACTAATGGGTGGCACTGAAGCTTTCTTT
CASSTRNALMGGTEAFF
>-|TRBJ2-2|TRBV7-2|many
TGTGCCAGCAGCCGAGATTACACCGGGGAGCTGTTTTTT
CASSRDYTGELFF
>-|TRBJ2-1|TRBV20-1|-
TGCAGTGCCAGAGAGCGGGTATCCTACAATGAGCAGTTCTTC
CSARERVSYNEQFF
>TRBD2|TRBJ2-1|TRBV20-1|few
TGCAGTGCTAGAGATCTACTAGCGGCAAATGAGCAGTTCTTC
CSARDLLAANEQFF
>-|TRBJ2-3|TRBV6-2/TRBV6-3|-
TGTGCCAGCAGGGACCCCGGAGATACGCAGTATTTT
CASRDPGDTQYF
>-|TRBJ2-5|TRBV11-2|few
TGTGCCAGCAGGCTAGGGGGGACCCAGTACTTC
CASRLGGTQYF
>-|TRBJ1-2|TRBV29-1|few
TGCAGCGTGGCCTTTACTAACTATGGCTACACCTTC
CSVAFTNYGYTF
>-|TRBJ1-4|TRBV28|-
TGTGCCAGCAGCTCACATTTTGTAGGGGTGAATGAAAAACTGTTTTTT
CASSSHFVGVNEKLFF
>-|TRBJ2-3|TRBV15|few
TGTGCCACCAGCAGAGAACCCGCAGATACGCAGTATTTT
CATSREPADTQYF
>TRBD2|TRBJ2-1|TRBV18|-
TGTGCCAGCTCCCGGGACCCGGGGGGTGAGCAGTTCTTC
CASSRDPGGEQFF
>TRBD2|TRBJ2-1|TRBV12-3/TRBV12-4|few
TGTGCCAGCAGTCCCCGGACTAGCGGGAGTCATAAGTTCTTC
CASSPRTSGSHKFF
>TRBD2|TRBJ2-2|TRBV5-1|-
TGCGCCAGCAGCGCAACGGGACTAGCGGGAGTGTGGGCCGGGGAGCTGTTTTTT
CASSATGLAGVWAGELFF
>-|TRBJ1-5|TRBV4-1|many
TGCGCCAGCAGCCAAGGACTGGGACACAATCAGCCCCAGCATTTT
CASSQGLGHNQPQHF
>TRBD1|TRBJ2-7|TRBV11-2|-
TGTGCCAGCAGCTTAGAAAGGGACAGGGCAAAACCCTACGAGCAGTACTTC
CASSLERDRAKPYEQYF
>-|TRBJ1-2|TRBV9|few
TGTGCCAGCAGCGTAGACCCTGTATTCTATGGCTACACCTTC
CASSVDPVFYGYTF
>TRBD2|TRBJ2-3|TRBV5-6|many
TGTGCCAGCAGCTTACGGACTAGCGGGAGAGCAGATACGCAGTATTTT
CASSLRTSGRADTQYF
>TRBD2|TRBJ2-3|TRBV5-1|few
TGCGCCAGCAGCTTGGCCTTAGCGGGGCCCTCAGATACGCAGTATTTT
CASSLALAGPSDTQYF
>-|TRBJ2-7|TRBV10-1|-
TGCGCCAGCAGTGTGGCCGGTGGCGCCTACGAGCAGTACTTC
CASSVAGGAYEQYF
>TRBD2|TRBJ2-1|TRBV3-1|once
TGTGCCAGCAGCCAAGTGATAGCGGGAGGGAGCTCCTACAATGAGCAGTTCTTC
CASSQVIAGGSSYNEQFF
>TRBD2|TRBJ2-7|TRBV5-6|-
TGTGCCAGCAGCCCCGGGACTAGCGGGGGAGAGGCCTACGAGCAGTACTTC
CASSPGTSGGEAYEQYF
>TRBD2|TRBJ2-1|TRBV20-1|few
TGCAGTGCTAGGATAGGCCTAGCGGCCTACAATGAGCAGTTCTTC
CSARIGLAAYNEQFF
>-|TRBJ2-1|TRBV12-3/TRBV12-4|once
TGTGCCAGCAGTAGGGGGACGGGTTACACTGAGCAGTTCTTC
CASSRGTGYTEQFF
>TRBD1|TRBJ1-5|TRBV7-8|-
TGTGCCAGCAGCCCCCGGGACAGCGGGAATCAGCCCCAGCATTTT
CASSPRDSGNQPQHF
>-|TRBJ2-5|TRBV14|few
TGTGCCAGCAGCCAGACCGCCGGGACCATGGAAGAGACCCAGTACTTC
CASSQTAGTMEETQYF
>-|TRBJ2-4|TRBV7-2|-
TGTGCCAGTAGCCTGGGGGTTAGTGGTAACATTCAGTACTTC
CASSLGVSGNIQYF
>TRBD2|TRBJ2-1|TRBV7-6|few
TGTGCCAGCAGCTTAGCACTCGGGGGGGTCTCCTACAATGAGCAGTTCTTC
CASSLALGGVSYNEQFF
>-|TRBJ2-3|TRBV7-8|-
TGTGCCAGCAGCCCCCTAATTGTGGGGGGTACAGATACGCAGTATTTT
CASSPLIVGGTDTQYF
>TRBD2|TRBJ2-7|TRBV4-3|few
TGCGCCAGCAGCCAAGATGGGAGGGAGGGCCTCTCCGAGCAGTACTTC
CASSQDGREGLSEQYF
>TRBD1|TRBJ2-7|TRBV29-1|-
TGCAGCGTTACCGGGACAGGGAACGAGCAGTACTTC
CSVTGTGNEQYF
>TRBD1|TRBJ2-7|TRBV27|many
TGTGCCAGCAGTTTATCGGGACAGGTTGGGTACGAGCAGTACTTC
CASSLSGQVGYEQYF
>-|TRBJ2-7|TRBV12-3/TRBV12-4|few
TGTGCCAGCAGTTTAGGGACACCGCTATCCTACGAGCAGTACTTC
CASSLGTPLSYEQYF